This T cell receptor (beta chain) was captured by sequencing in a study of blood T cells in healthy people across ages. This clonotype has a handful of counts. Germline V gene data show CDR1 as MNHNS and CDR2 as SASEGT. This CDR3 has 16 amino acids. V was pared by 2 bases and J by 1 base, with 5 bases of the junction left unmatched. A J-beta primer mix and a sample-barcoded 5' primer were used in a second PCR of roughly 7 to 12 cycles. Unique molecular identifiers of 12 random nucleotides labeled each cDNA. Each CDR3 protein gets one entry after TCRdb re-called the 5' RACE reads with MiXCR. The table records 750,000 to 950,000 distinct CDR3 sequences, about 53% of them present only once.

The chain employs TRBV6-1 and TRBJ2-7; the match to TRBD2 covers 10 bases. The receptor was isolated from a man at least 80 years old in good health. Source material: blood. The CDR3: CASSEIILAGSYEQYF. CDR3 nucleotide sequence: TGTGCCAGCAGTGAAATAATACTAGCGGGATCCTACGAGCAGTACTTC.